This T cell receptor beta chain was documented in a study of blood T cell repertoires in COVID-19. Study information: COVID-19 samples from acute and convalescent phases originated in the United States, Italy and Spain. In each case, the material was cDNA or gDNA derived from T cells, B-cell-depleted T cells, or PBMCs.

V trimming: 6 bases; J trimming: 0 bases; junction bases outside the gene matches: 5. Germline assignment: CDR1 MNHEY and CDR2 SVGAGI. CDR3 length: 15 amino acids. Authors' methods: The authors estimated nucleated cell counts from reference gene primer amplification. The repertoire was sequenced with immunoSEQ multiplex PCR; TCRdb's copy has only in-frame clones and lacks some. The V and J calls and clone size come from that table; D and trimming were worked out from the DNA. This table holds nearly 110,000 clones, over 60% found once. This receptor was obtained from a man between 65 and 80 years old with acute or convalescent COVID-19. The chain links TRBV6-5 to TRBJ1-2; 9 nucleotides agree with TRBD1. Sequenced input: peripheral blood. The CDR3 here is CASRGQGYPNYGYTF. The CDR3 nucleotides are TGTGCCAGCAGGGGACAGGGATACCCTAACTATGGCTACACCTTC.